These T cell receptor beta chains were read from a single sample in a study of cytomegalovirus exposure and HLA in healthy donors. This table comes from immunoSEQ multiplex PCR, and its TCRdb copy is limited to in-frame clones, with some not included. The table shows around 140,000 clones, with approximately 82% occurring only once. The specimen sequenced was PBMCs. These receptors were obtained from a man between 35 and 55 years old in good health and CMV-seronegative. Each CDR3 is given with its conserved first and last residue.

TRBJ1-6,TRBV6-1,CASSEGVGQGNSPLHF
TRBJ1-2,TRBV7-6,CASSLLARGLRGYTF
TRBJ1-3,TRBV10-3,CAISESRQVSGNTIYF
TRBJ2-4,TRBV28,CASSLRDRGRGIQYF
TRBJ1-5,TRBV7-9,CASSSDSYSNQPQHF
TRBJ1-2,TRBV5-4,CASSSLLEDYGYTF
TRBJ1-1,TRBV29-1,CSDQIPGQPTNTEAFF
TRBJ1-5,TRBV6-5,CASSKGGFGGQPQHF
TRBJ1-2,TRBV18,CASLRGGARYGYTF
TRBJ2-5,TRBV5-1,CASSSSSQGDSTQETQYF
TRBJ2-7,TRBV9,CASSVALGREQYF
TRBJ2-2,TRBV15,CATSRQDRVSTGELFF
TRBJ1-1,TRBV6-5,CASRGTGENTEAFF
TRBJ1-1,TRBV19,CASSSERQGFEAFF
TRBJ2-1,TRBV29-1,CSVEDSKSDQQFF
TRBJ1-4,TRBV14,CASSPLQGGKLFF
TRBJ1-2,TRBV7-6,CASRDGQLGGYTF
TRBJ2-7,TRBV5-1,CASSLGGRAPYEQYF
TRBJ1-1,TRBV2,CASSWTGGMGTEAFF
TRBJ2-4,TRBV5-8,CASSLPIGVGQVAKNIQYF
TRBJ2-3,TRBV30,CAWSSGEFTDTQYF
TRBJ2-7,TRBV6-6,CASSYSPGSYEQYF
TRBJ1-3,TRBV5-4,CASSSPAEGSGNTIYF
TRBJ1-2,TRBV7-2,CASSFRGDDGYTF
TRBJ2-7,TRBV30,CAWSVNKGTASYEQYF
TRBJ2-3,TRBV7-9,CASSFRGEDTQYF
TRBJ1-6,TRBV19,CASSHGGPGDFGNSPLHF
TRBJ2-5,TRBV19,CASSIGTSGVVGEETQYF
TRBJ2-7,TRBV7-2,CASSLGQGQGYEQYF
TRBJ1-2,TRBV4-1,CASSQLGQGANYGYTF
TRBJ2-2,TRBV7-2,CASSLVGGTGELFF
TRBJ2-7,TRBV18,CASSPRGDRGGGYEQYF
TRBJ1-1,TRBV15,CATSRDLVGQGREAFF
TRBJ1-1,TRBV13,CASSSLGGENTEAFF
TRBJ2-1,TRBV5-1,CASSFGLAVNNEQFF
TRBJ2-1,TRBV6-5,CASSPSGWVVNEQFF